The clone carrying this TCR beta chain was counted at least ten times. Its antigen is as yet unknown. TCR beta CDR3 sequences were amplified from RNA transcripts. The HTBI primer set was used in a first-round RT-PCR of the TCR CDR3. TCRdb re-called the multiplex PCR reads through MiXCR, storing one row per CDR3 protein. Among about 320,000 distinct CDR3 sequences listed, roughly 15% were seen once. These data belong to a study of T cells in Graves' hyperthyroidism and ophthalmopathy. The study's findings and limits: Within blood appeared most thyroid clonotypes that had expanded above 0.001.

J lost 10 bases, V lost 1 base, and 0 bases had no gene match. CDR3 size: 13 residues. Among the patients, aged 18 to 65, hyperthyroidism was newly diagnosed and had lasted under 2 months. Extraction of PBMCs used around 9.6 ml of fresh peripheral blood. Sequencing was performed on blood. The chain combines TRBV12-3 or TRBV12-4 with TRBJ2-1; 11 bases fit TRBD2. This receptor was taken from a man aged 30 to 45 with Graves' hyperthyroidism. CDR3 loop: CASSLVAGGEQFF. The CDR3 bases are TGTGCCAGCAGTTTAGTAGCGGGAGGGGAGCAGTTCTTC.